This TCR beta chain was sequenced for a study of OX40 agonist ivuxolimab in advanced cancers. The germline V gene encodes CDR1 SGHTS and CDR2 YDEGEE. The CDR3 consists of 17 residues. Trimming at V came to 7 bases and at J to 0 bases, leaving 14 bases not matched to a gene. Libraries were prepared by immunoSEQ multiplex PCR; TCRdb keeps only in-frame clonotypes and omits some of them. Altogether roughly 60,000 clones are present, around 80% being singletons, with the ten largest covering 1.9%. The chain is built from TRBV5-8 and TRBJ2-5; 8 bases map to TRBD2. Sequenced material: CD4+ or CD8+ T cells sorted from blood, taken in a trial of the OX40 agonist ivuxolimab. This receptor was taken from an adult with an advanced solid tumor such as melanoma, head and neck, liver or kidney cancer. This chain's CDR3 is CASHYEAELADQETQYF. The CDR3 coding sequence is TGTGCCAGCCATTACGAAGCCGAACTAGCGGACCAAGAGACCCAGTACTTC.